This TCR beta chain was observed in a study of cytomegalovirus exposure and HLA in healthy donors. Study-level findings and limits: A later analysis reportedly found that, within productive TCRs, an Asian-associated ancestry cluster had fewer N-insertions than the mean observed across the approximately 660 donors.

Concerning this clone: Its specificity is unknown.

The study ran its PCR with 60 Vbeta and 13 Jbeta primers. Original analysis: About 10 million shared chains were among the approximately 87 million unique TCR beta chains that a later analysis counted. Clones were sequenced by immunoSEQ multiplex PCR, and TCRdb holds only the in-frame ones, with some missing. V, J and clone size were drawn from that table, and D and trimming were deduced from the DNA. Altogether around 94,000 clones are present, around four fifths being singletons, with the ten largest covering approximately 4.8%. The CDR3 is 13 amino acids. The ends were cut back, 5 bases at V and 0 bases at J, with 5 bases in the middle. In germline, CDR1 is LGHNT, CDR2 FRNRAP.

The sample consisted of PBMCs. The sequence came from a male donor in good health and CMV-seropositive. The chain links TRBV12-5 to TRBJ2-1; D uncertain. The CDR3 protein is CASGLYSYNEQFF. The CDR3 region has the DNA TGTGCTAGTGGTCTTTACTCCTACAATGAGCAGTTCTTC.